The 22 T cell receptor beta chains below all came from one sample that was sequenced in a study of T cell repertoires in cytomegalovirus infection. Each CDR3 protein is one row after TCRdb ran MiXCR on the reads. The sample includes 200,000 to 300,000 distinct CDR3 sequences, roughly 13% of them seen just once. Sequenced input: PBMCs. Source of these receptors: a human donor in good health (CMV status not recorded). Some clones in this sample may be carry-over from other donors' samples.

The rearrangement uses TRBV20-1 and TRBJ2-3, with D unresolved. V was pared by 1 base and J by 6 bases, with 5 bases between. Germline V gene lookup returns CDR1 DFQATT and CDR2 SNEGSKA (reference sequence). This CDR3 has 11 residues. The CDR3 here is CSARVPDTQYF. The DNA of the CDR3 is TGCAGTGCTAGAGTTCCTGATACGCAGTATTTT.

This clonotype was observed at least ten times. This CDR3 is CASSFPPGLAAAKNIQYF. DNA of the CDR3: TGTGCCAGCAGCTTTCCCCCGGGACTAGCGGCAGCCAAAAACATTCAGTACTTC. This chain joins TRBV7-9 and TRBJ2-4; 11 nucleotides match TRBD2. The V gene's germline CDR1 is SEHNR and CDR2 FQNEAQ (reference sequence). J gave up 0 bases and V 3 bases, and 7 bases lay outside the gene matches. The CDR3 is 18 residues long.

The chain couples TRBV10-2 to TRBJ1-5, with D hard to call. CDR1 and CDR2 (germline): WSHSY, SAAADI. This CDR3 region has 14 residues. V lost 6 bases and J 0 bases, leaving 9 bases between the germline ends. The CDR3 bases are TGCGCCAGCAGCCAGGCAGATAGCAATCAGCCCCAGCATTTT. It translates to CASSQADSNQPQHF.

The rearrangement joins TRBV2 to TRBJ1-2, with 7 bases fitting TRBD1. Looked up from germline, CDR1 is SNHLY and CDR2 is FYNNEI. The junction had 9 bases not matched to a gene; V was cut back by 5 bases and J by 6 bases. CDR3 size: 14 residues. CDR3 in DNA: TGTGCCAGCAGTCCTCAGGGGGATCGGAATGGCTACACCTTC. Its protein product is CASSPQGDRNGYTF.

This clonotype was counted a few times. V gene TRBV12-3 or TRBV12-4 combines with J gene TRBJ1-1, with 9 bases lining up with TRBD1. CDR3 length: 16 residues. The V and J ends lost 5 bases and 0 bases, in that order; junction bases with no gene match: 7. The CDR3: CASSGPTGGLNTEAFF. The DNA for the CDR3 is TGTGCCAGCAGTGGACCGACAGGGGGGCTGAACACTGAAGCTTTCTTT.

Many counts were recorded for this clonotype. V gene TRBV7-8 combines with J gene TRBJ2-1, with D perhaps matching TRBD2 (6 bases). The CDR3 runs 13 residues. CDR1 and CDR2 from the germline V gene are SGHVS and FQNEAQ. Trimming took 5 bases from V and 15 from J, leaving 20 bases between them. The CDR3: CASSKGVGGKGFF. The CDR3 DNA follows: TGTGCCAGCAGCAAAGGGGTCGGGGGAAAAGGGTTCTTC.

The chain links TRBV28 to TRBJ2-7; 11 nucleotides align to TRBD1. The CDR3 spans 14 residues. The germline V gene has CDR1 MDHEN and CDR2 SYDVKM. V was clipped by 3 bases and J by 7 bases; unmatched bases: 5. CDR3 sequence (DNA): TGTGCCAGCAGTTTCGGACAGGGGGCTAGAGAGCAGTACTTC. Translation gives CASSFGQGAREQYF.

This clonotype was counted at least ten times. The chain has TRBV7-3 and TRBJ2-5; tentatively, D is TRBD1 (5 bases). The germline gives CDR1 SGHTA, CDR2 FQGTGA. V lost 5 bases and J 2 bases, leaving 12 bases between the germline ends. The CDR3 sequence is 14 residues long. For the CDR3, the DNA is TGTGCCAGCAGCCTACCGACAGATCAAGAGACCCAGTACTTC. Translated: CASSLPTDQETQYF.

This clonotype has more than one count but fewer than ten. This chain links TRBV10-3 with TRBJ2-7, with no clear D. Germline CDR1 is ENHRY and CDR2 is SYGVKD. Between the trimmed V and J ends, which lost 7 bases and 5 bases, there was a span of 18 bases. This CDR3 has 14 amino acids. CDR3 nucleotide sequence: TGTGCCATCATGCTCGGCAGAGATGCGGACGAGCAGTACTTC. It specifies CAIMLGRDADEQYF.

This clonotype was recorded at least ten times. The chain combines TRBV7-2 with TRBJ2-1, with 12 bases identical to TRBD2. Germline CDR1 reads SGHTA; CDR2 reads FQGNSA. This CDR3 contains 16 residues. Trimming cost V 10 bases and J 1 base; bases outside gene matches: 8. CDR3: CATRASGGASYNEQFF. The CDR3 DNA sequence: TGTGCCACCAGGGCTAGCGGGGGGGCATCCTACAATGAGCAGTTCTTC. The full variable domain, completed using reference TRBV7-2 and TRBJ2-1, is GAGVSQSPSNKVTEKGKDVELRCDPISGHTALYWYRQSLGQGLEFLIYFQGNSAPDKSGLPSDRFSAERTGGSVSTLTIQRTQQEDSAVYLCATRASGGASYNEQFFGPGTRLTVL.

This clonotype came up many times. The chain has TRBV4-1 and TRBJ2-1; D unresolved. The V end lost 1 base, the J end lost 9 bases, and 10 bases lay between the germline ends. Germline CDR1 MGHRA, CDR2 YSYEKL. CDR3 length equals 13 residues. DNA of the CDR3: TGCGCCAGCAGCCAAGGGGCACGGAGTGAGCAGTTCTTC. Translation gives CASSQGARSEQFF.

The chain links TRBV7-9 to TRBJ2-7, with TRBD1 identical over 8 bases. The CDR3 spans 16 residues. The V gene's germline CDR1 is SEHNR and CDR2 FQNEAQ (reference sequence). V dropped 5 bases and J dropped 0; count of bases not matched to a gene: 9. The chain's CDR3 is CASSSRDRPPSYEQYF. As DNA, the CDR3 is TGTGCCAGCAGCAGCAGGGACAGGCCCCCCTCCTACGAGCAGTACTTC.

This clonotype was seen many times. The V gene is TRBV7-2, the J gene TRBJ2-5; D perhaps matches TRBD2 (6 bases). Germline loops: CDR1 SGHTA, CDR2 FQGNSA. The CDR3 runs 14 residues. Trimming stripped 3 bases from V and 6 bases from J, with 14 bases between. CDR3 in DNA: TGTGCCAGCAGCTTCAACGGGGGTTCGAAGACCCAGTACTTC. Translation: CASSFNGGSKTQYF. Looking up the rest from reference TRBV7-2 and TRBJ2-5 gives the full variable domain: GAGVSQSPSNKVTEKGKDVELRCDPISGHTALYWYRQSLGQGLEFLIYFQGNSAPDKSGLPSDRFSAERTGGSVSTLTIQRTQQEDSAVYLCASSFNGGSKTQYFGPGTRLLVL.

This clonotype was detected a few times. The V gene is TRBV12-3 or TRBV12-4, the J gene TRBJ2-1, with a tentative D call TRBD2 (7 bases). CDR3 length: 17 residues. V lost 0 bases and J lost 5, with 17 bases in between. CDR3 sequence (DNA): TGTGCCAGCAGTTTAGCGGGGGGGCGTTATCCCCACAATGAGCAGTTCTTC. Translation gives CASSLAGGRYPHNEQFF.

This clonotype came up a few times. The chain combines TRBV12-3 or TRBV12-4 with TRBJ1-1; TRBD1 is a possible D gene (5 bases). Trimming took off 1 base at V and 5 bases at J, with 14 bases between the two ends. There are 15 residues in the CDR3. CDR3 in amino acids: CASSLDRGRETEAFF. The CDR3 DNA reads TGTGCCAGCAGTTTAGATCGGGGACGAGAGACTGAAGCTTTCTTT.

This clonotype has just a few counts. The chain couples TRBV20-1 to TRBJ2-1; weak D call: TRBD2 (6 bases). With 3 bases removed from V and 4 bases from J, the gap between germline ends came to 16 bases. Germline CDR1 and CDR2: DFQATT and SNEGSKA (reference sequence). This CDR3 has 15 residues. The CDR3: CSARIHSGRYNEQFF. The DNA for the CDR3 is TGCAGTGCTAGGATACATAGCGGACGATACAATGAGCAGTTCTTC.

V usage is TRBV5-4 and J usage is TRBJ2-3, with D possibly matching TRBD1 (6 bases). The germline V gene encodes CDR1 SGHNT and CDR2 YYREEE (reference sequence). This CDR3 has 17 amino acids. V lost 4 bases to trimming and J lost 3 bases, with 21 bases between them. This CDR3 is CASSRSWPGVRTDTQYF. The CDR3 region has the DNA TGTGCCAGCAGCCGCTCGTGGCCAGGGGTGAGGACAGATACGCAGTATTTT.

J is TRBJ2-7 and V is TRBV11-2; D not certain. Trimming took 6 bases from V and 2 from J, leaving 14 bases between them. Germline loops: CDR1 SGHAT, CDR2 FQNNGV. The CDR3 contains 14 residues. The CDR3, as DNA: TGTGCCAGCAGTCCTCCTAAGGTACCCTACGAGCAGTACTTC. Encoded protein: CASSPPKVPYEQYF.

CDR3 region: CASSLSRRSSGANVLTF. The DNA of the CDR3 is TGTGCCAGCAGTTTATCACGGAGGTCCTCTGGGGCCAACGTCCTGACTTTC. This sequence joins TRBV27 and TRBJ2-6; D is perhaps TRBD2 (5 bases). The germline gives CDR1 MNHEY, CDR2 SMNVEV (reference sequence). Trimming left V 0 bases short and J 0 bases short, with 9 bases between. CDR3 size: 17 residues.

This clonotype was seen ten or more times. The chain links TRBV27 to TRBJ1-1; D gene unclear. Germline loops: CDR1 MNHEY, CDR2 SMNVEV (reference sequence). With 2 bases removed from V and 4 bases from J, the gap between germline ends came to 11 bases. CDR3 size: 14 residues. Here the CDR3 reads CASSLMGWGTEAFF. CDR3 DNA sequence: TGTGCCAGCAGTTTAATGGGCTGGGGCACTGAAGCTTTCTTT.

This clonotype was detected many times. CDR3 protein: CASSPGGNNEQFF. CDR3 sequence (DNA): TGTGCCAGCAGCCCCGGGGGGAACAATGAGCAGTTCTTC. The J gene is TRBJ2-1, the V gene TRBV7-8; 7 nucleotides line up with TRBD2. The V gene end was trimmed by 5 bases and the J gene end by 5 bases; junction bases not matched to a gene: 3. The CDR3 has 13 amino acids. Germline V CDR1 and CDR2: SGHVS, FQNEAQ. The entire variable domain, with the rest obtained from reference TRBV7-8 and TRBJ2-1, is as follows: GAGVSQSPRYKVAKRGQDVALRCDPISGHVSLFWYQQALGQGPEFLTYFQNEAQLDKSGLPSDRFFAERPEGSVSTLKIQRTQQEDSAVYLCASSPGGNNEQFFGPGTRLTVL.

In its sample, this clonotype was seen a few times. This rearrangement joins TRBV19 to TRBJ1-6; 8 bases fit TRBD1. Germline-derived CDR1 and CDR2 are LNHDA and SQIVND (reference sequence). This CDR3 is built from 16 residues. V lost 4 bases, J lost 2 bases, and 4 bases stayed unmatched. DNA of the CDR3: TGTGCCAGTAGTAACCAGGGGGCGGCCTATAATTCACCCCTCCACTTT. This translates into CASSNQGAAYNSPLHF. The variable domain in full, with the rest retrieved from reference TRBV19 and TRBJ1-6, is DGGITQSPKYLFRKEGQNVTLSCEQNLNHDAMYWYRQDPGQGLRLIYYSQIVNDFQKGDIAEGYSVSREKKESFPLTVTSAQKNPTAFYLCASSNQGAAYNSPLHFGNGTRLTVT.